The 7 T cell receptor beta chains in this list originate from one sample, sequenced in a study of OX40 agonist ivuxolimab in advanced cancers. The data were produced by immunoSEQ multiplex PCR, yet TCRdb's version contains in-frame clones alone and is incomplete. The sample includes over 85,000 clones, around 90% of them seen just once. The sample consisted of CD4+ or CD8+ T cells sorted from blood, taken in a trial of the OX40 agonist ivuxolimab. The receptors originated from an adult with an advanced solid tumor such as melanoma, head and neck, liver or kidney cancer.

This clone was detected once. The gene calls are TRBV9 and TRBJ2-2, with D unresolved. V was shortened by 6 bases and J by 0 bases, with 12 bases between the two germline ends. Germline loops: CDR1 SGDLS, CDR2 YYNGEE. The CDR3 runs to 15 residues. Here the CDR3 reads CASNRPQANTGELFF. The CDR3 DNA sequence: TGTGCCAGCAACCGACCTCAGGCGAACACCGGGGAGCTGTTTTTT. Looking up the rest from reference TRBV9 and TRBJ2-2 gives the full variable domain: DSGVTQTPKHLITATGQRVTLRCSPRSGDLSVYWYQQSLDQGLQFLIQYYNGEERAKGNILERFSAQQFPDLHSELNLSSLELGDSALYFCASNRPQANTGELFFGEGSRLTVL.

The V gene is TRBV5-1, the J gene TRBJ2-2; 12 nucleotides agree with TRBD1. CDR3 length equals 15 residues. After removal of 4 bases from V and 6 bases from J, the junction contained 4 bases not matched to a gene. CDR1 and CDR2 (germline): SGHRS, YFSETQ. In DNA form, the CDR3 reads TGCGCCAGCAGCACGGGACAGGGGGCGGCCGGGGAGCTGTTTTTT. This encodes CASSTGQGAAGELFF.

J is TRBJ1-6 and V is TRBV7-2, with D tentatively TRBD1 (6 bases). Trimming shortened V by 2 bases and J by 7 bases, and 15 bases separated the two germline ends. CDR3 size: 16 residues. Germline CDR1 SGHTA, CDR2 FQGNSA. The CDR3 DNA is TGTGCCAGCAGCTTAAGTGGGGGCGCAGGGAATTCACCCCTCCACTTT. Amino acid sequence: CASSLSGGAGNSPLHF.

This sequence joins TRBV19 and TRBJ1-1, with 11 positions matching TRBD1. V trimming: 8 bases; J trimming: 5 bases; junction bases outside the gene matches: 7. This CDR3 spans 14 amino acids. Germline-derived CDR1 and CDR2 are LNHDA and SQIVND (reference sequence). CDR3 residues: CASHPGQGETEAFF. CDR3 nucleotide sequence: TGTGCCAGTCATCCGGGACAGGGGGAGACTGAAGCTTTCTTT.

This clone was detected only a few times. The chain uses TRBV15 and TRBJ2-5; D is ambiguous. Germline CDR1 and CDR2: LNHNV and YYDKDF (reference sequence). The CDR3 is 15 amino acids. V was pared by 0 bases and J by 2 bases, with 10 bases between. The CDR3 sequence: CATSRDPNTQETQYF. DNA of the CDR3: TGTGCCACCAGCAGAGATCCTAACACGCAAGAGACCCAGTACTTC.

The chain joins TRBV6-1 to TRBJ2-7, with a tentative D call TRBD2 (6 bases). Germline V gene data show CDR1 as MNHNS and CDR2 as SASEGT. Trimming cost V 7 bases and J 3 bases, with 16 bases left between them. The CDR3 sequence is 14 residues long. DNA of the CDR3: TGTGCCAGCAAGGTCACGCGGGGCGGCTACGAGCAGTACTTC. Residues: CASKVTRGGYEQYF.

J is TRBJ1-1 and V is TRBV28; D uncertain. V was trimmed by 7 bases and J by 5 bases, leaving 8 bases between them. CDR1 MDHEN and CDR2 SYDVKM come from the germline V gene. The CDR3 covers 11 residues. This chain's CDR3 is CASTEGTEAFF. CDR3 bases: TGTGCCAGCACCGAAGGGACTGAAGCTTTCTTT.